These 5 T cell receptor beta chains were all obtained from the same sample, sequenced in a study of OX40 agonist ivuxolimab in advanced cancers. The method was immunoSEQ multiplex PCR; TCRdb's version includes in-frame clones alone and lacks a portion of them. The sample contains just over 50,000 clones, 88% of which appear only once. The sample in question was CD4+ or CD8+ T cells sorted from blood, obtained in a trial of the OX40 agonist ivuxolimab. Receptor source: an adult with an advanced solid tumor such as melanoma, head and neck, liver or kidney cancer.

The rearrangement joins TRBV7-9 to TRBJ2-1; D is unclear. Trimming pared 2 bases from V and 0 bases from J, leaving 14 bases between. This CDR3 is built from 17 residues. From germline, CDR1 is SEHNR and CDR2 FQNEAQ (reference sequence). CDR3: CASSLLRVAVSYNEQFF. DNA of the CDR3: TGTGCCAGCAGCTTACTACGGGTAGCCGTCTCCTACAATGAGCAGTTCTTC.

V usage is TRBV7-3 and J usage is TRBJ1-2; D is unresolved. The V gene's germline CDR1 is SGHTA and CDR2 FQGTGA. V gave up 6 bases and J gave up 4 bases, with 15 bases separating them. The CDR3 sequence is 14 residues long. CDR3 nucleotides: TGTGCCAGCAGTCAAGGTGGAACGTCCTATGGCTACACCTTC. Its translation: CASSQGGTSYGYTF.

The J gene is TRBJ2-5, the V gene TRBV28; D is tentatively TRBD1 or TRBD2 (6 bases each). V gave up 2 bases and J gave up 5 bases, with 9 bases separating them. The germline CDR1 and CDR2 sequences are MDHEN and SYDVKM. The CDR3 has 13 amino acids. The CDR3 DNA sequence: TGTGCCAGCAGTTTACGGGGGCGTGAGACCCAGTACTTC. Protein product: CASSLRGRETQYF.

This chain links TRBV4-1 with TRBJ1-1; TRBD1 might be the D (6 bases). Germline loops: CDR1 MGHRA, CDR2 YSYEKL. The germline V and J ends were trimmed by 4 bases and 5 bases, with 14 bases remaining between them. The CDR3 has 14 amino acids. Written as DNA, the CDR3 is TGCGCCAGCAGCCCCACCAGGGGCGGAACTGAAGCTTTCTTT. It translates to CASSPTRGGTEAFF.

This chain joins TRBV4-1 and TRBJ2-3; the match to TRBD2 covers 14 bases. V lost 0 bases to trimming and J lost 2 bases; unmatched junction nucleotides: 7. Germline CDR1 MGHRA, CDR2 YSYEKL. CDR3 length equals 19 residues. CDR3 sequence reads: CASSQDNGLAGGSTDTQYF. The DNA for the CDR3 is TGCGCCAGCAGCCAAGACAACGGACTAGCGGGGGGCTCCACAGATACGCAGTATTTT.